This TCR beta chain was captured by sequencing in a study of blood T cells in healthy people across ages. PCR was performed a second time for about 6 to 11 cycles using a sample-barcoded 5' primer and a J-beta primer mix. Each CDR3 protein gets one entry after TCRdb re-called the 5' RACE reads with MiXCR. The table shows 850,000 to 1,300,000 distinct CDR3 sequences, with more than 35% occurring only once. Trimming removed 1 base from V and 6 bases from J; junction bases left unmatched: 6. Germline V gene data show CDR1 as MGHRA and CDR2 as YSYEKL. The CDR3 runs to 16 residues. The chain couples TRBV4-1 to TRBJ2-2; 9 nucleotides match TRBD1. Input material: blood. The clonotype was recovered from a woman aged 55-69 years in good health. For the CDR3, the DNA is TGCGCCAGCAGCCAAGCGGGACAGGGAGGACCCGGGGAGCTGTTTTTT. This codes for CASSQAGQGGPGELFF.